This passage covers 30 T cell receptor beta chains from one sample sequenced in a study of T cells in Graves' hyperthyroidism and ophthalmopathy. RNA transcripts gave rise to amplified TCR beta CDR3 regions. The study used the HTBI primer set for a first-round RT-PCR of the TCR CDR3. In TCRdb, the multiplex PCR reads were re-called with MiXCR into one record per CDR3 protein. The repertoire holds hundreds of thousands of distinct CDR3 sequences, with roughly 14% as singletons. Sequenced input: blood. The source of these receptors is a man younger than 30 with Graves' ophthalmopathy.

The V and J genes are TRBV20-1 and TRBJ1-2, with D unresolved. The V gene's germline CDR1 is DFQATT and CDR2 SNEGSKA (reference sequence). This CDR3 comprises 13 residues. V shed 0 bases and J shed 3 bases, with 8 bases lying between them. The CDR3 nucleotides are TGCAGTGCTAGAGACAGGCTCTACTATGGCTACACCTTC. Encoded protein: CSARDRLYYGYTF.

This clonotype was seen at least ten times. The V gene is TRBV29-1, the J gene TRBJ2-2, with unresolved D. Germline-derived CDR1 and CDR2 are SQVTM and ANQGSEA. The CDR3 extends over 11 amino acids. Trimming cost V 5 bases and J 7 bases, with 8 bases left between them. The CDR3 DNA reads TGCAGCGTTTATGAGGACGGGGAGCTGTTTTTT. Encoded protein: CSVYEDGELFF.

This clonotype was seen ten or more times. The chain recombines TRBV29-1 with TRBJ2-3, with TRBD1 as a possible D gene (7 bases). The CDR3 consists of 13 residues. Trimming took 3 bases from V and 6 from J, leaving 13 bases between them. CDR1 is SQVTM, CDR2 ANQGSEA, per germline. The CDR3 coding sequence is TGCAGCGTTGAGGGCAGGGGGGTGGATACGCAGTATTTT. Amino acids: CSVEGRGVDTQYF.

This clonotype was recorded many times. The chain combines TRBV10-3 with TRBJ2-3, with a tentative D call TRBD2 (7 bases). Trimming left V 6 bases short and J 5 bases short, with 24 bases between. This CDR3 contains 17 residues. Germline CDR1 reads ENHRY; CDR2 reads SYGVKD. In nucleotides, the CDR3 is TGTGCCATCAGCGCCTTTTCCCAATCCGGGGGGCAAGATACGCAGTATTTT. Translated, it gives CAISAFSQSGGQDTQYF.

V gene TRBV12-3 or TRBV12-4 combines with J gene TRBJ2-4, with TRBD1 as a possible D gene (6 bases). V dropped 2 bases and J dropped 2 bases, with 16 bases sitting between them. The CDR3 is 17 amino acids. In nucleotides, the CDR3 is TGTGCCAGCAGTTTATTAGGGGGTGGGGGTACCAAAAACATTCAGTACTTC. It translates to CASSLLGGGGTKNIQYF.

In this sample, this clonotype turned up a few times. This chain connects TRBV30 to TRBJ2-7; TRBD2 matches at 12 bases. The CDR3 length is 15 residues. Germline V gene lookup returns CDR1 GTSNPN and CDR2 SVGIG (reference sequence). The junction had 7 bases not matched to a gene; V was cut back by 5 bases and J by 2 bases. The CDR3 DNA reads as TGTGCCTGGGAACCGGGACTAGCGGGTACCTACGAGCAGTACTTC. This codes for CAWEPGLAGTYEQYF.

This clonotype was counted ten times or more. This chain uses TRBV27 with TRBJ2-3, with D perhaps matching TRBD1 (6 bases). Germline values: CDR1 MNHEY, CDR2 SMNVEV (reference sequence). CDR3 length: 12 residues. V was trimmed by 6 bases and J by 5 bases, leaving 9 bases between them. The CDR3 DNA sequence: TGTGCCAGCAGGACAGGCTTAGATACGCAGTATTTT. It encodes CASRTGLDTQYF.

This clonotype was seen only a few times. This sequence joins TRBV5-8 and TRBJ2-7; 11 bases map to TRBD2. Gene TRBJ2-1 matches the end of the DNA better, so the J call may be wrong. CDR3 length: 15 amino acids. Germline-derived CDR1 and CDR2 are SGHTS and YDEGEE. The CDR3 loop is CASSLMGLAAYEQFF. CDR3 sequence (DNA): TGTGCCAGCAGCTTGATGGGACTAGCGGCCTACGAGCAGTTCTTC.

This rearrangement joins TRBV4-2 to TRBJ1-2; D is perhaps TRBD1 (6 bases). V was cut by 3 bases and J by 8 bases, with 22 bases left in between. The CDR3 is 16 amino acids. Germline CDR1 reads LGHNA; CDR2 reads YNFKEQ. The chain's CDR3 is CASSHDAIQGVGGYTF. The CDR3 DNA sequence: TGTGCCAGCAGCCACGACGCCATACAGGGAGTGGGGGGCTACACCTTC.

This clonotype appeared many times. V gene TRBV4-1 combines with J gene TRBJ1-1; D not certain. The CDR3 totals 14 residues. Trimming removed 4 bases at V and 4 bases at J, with 13 bases between. Germline V gene sequence: CDR1 MGHRA, CDR2 YSYEKL. CDR3 sequence reads: CASSPVTGSTEAFF. The CDR3 DNA follows: TGCGCCAGCAGCCCGGTAACCGGGAGCACTGAAGCTTTCTTT.

The rearrangement uses TRBV5-6 and TRBJ2-7, with 8 bases lining up with TRBD1. V lost 4 bases and J lost 3; bases outside the gene matches: 15. This CDR3 contains 17 residues. The germline V gene encodes CDR1 SGHDT and CDR2 YYEEEE. The chain's CDR3 is CASSLGSATGGHYEQYF. The CDR3 DNA follows: TGTGCCAGCAGCCTTGGCTCGGCTACAGGGGGGCACTACGAGCAGTACTTC. Drawing the rest from reference TRBV5-6 and TRBJ2-7, the complete variable domain is DAGVTQSPTHLIKTRGQQVTLRCSPKSGHDTVSWYQQALGQGPQFIFQYYEEEERQRGNFPDRFSGHQFPNYSSELNVNALLLGDSALYLCASSLGSATGGHYEQYFGPGTRLTVT.

At least ten counts were recorded for this clonotype. The V call is TRBV28, the J call TRBJ2-5; D ambiguous. Germline-derived CDR1 and CDR2 are MDHEN and SYDVKM. CDR3 length equals 12 residues. The V and J ends lost 8 bases and 1 base respectively, with 8 bases between them. The CDR3 DNA follows: TGTGCCAGCGGTAGGGCCCAAGAGACCCAGTACTTC. Encoded protein: CASGRAQETQYF.

The sample holds many counts of this clonotype. This chain uses TRBV28 with TRBJ1-3; no reliable D call. From germline, CDR1 is MDHEN and CDR2 SYDVKM. V dropped 3 bases and J dropped 4 bases, with 10 bases sitting between them. This CDR3 spans 14 amino acids. CDR3: CASSLTSVGNTIYF. The CDR3 DNA sequence: TGTGCCAGCAGTTTGACTTCCGTCGGAAACACCATATATTTT.

This clonotype has ten or more counts. The rearrangement joins TRBV30 to TRBJ1-2; 9 bases line up with TRBD1. The J segment lost 4 bases and the V segment lost 5 bases, leaving 14 bases of the junction unmatched. The CDR3 extends over 16 amino acids. In germline, CDR1 is GTSNPN, CDR2 SVGIG (reference sequence). The CDR3 loop is CAWVSKGTGPSYGYTF. The CDR3 DNA follows: TGTGCCTGGGTATCTAAGGGGACAGGGCCCTCCTATGGCTACACCTTC.

This clonotype was seen a few times. The chain carries TRBV24-1 and TRBJ1-5; D remains ambiguous. This CDR3 is built from 14 residues. Between the trimmed V and J ends, which lost 4 bases and 6 bases, there was a span of 12 bases. The germline CDR1 and CDR2 sequences are KGHDR and SFDVKD. This chain's CDR3 is CATSEQNWGQPQHF. Here the CDR3 DNA reads TGTGCCACCAGTGAACAGAATTGGGGTCAGCCCCAGCATTTT.

This clonotype was detected many times. The chain's CDR3 is CASSYSQGDYGYTF. CDR3 nucleotide sequence: TGTGCCAGCAGTTACTCACAGGGAGACTATGGCTACACCTTC. The J gene is TRBJ1-2, the V gene TRBV6-6; D may be TRBD1 (6 bases). The CDR3 totals 14 residues. Trimming cost V 0 bases and J 3 bases, with 8 bases left between them. Germline V lookup: CDR1 MNHNY, CDR2 SVGAGI (reference sequence).

This clonotype appeared many times. CDR3 amino acids: CATSRAAGGTTEAFF. CDR3 sequence (DNA): TGTGCCACCAGCAGAGCGGCTGGCGGGACCACTGAAGCTTTCTTT. The chain links TRBV15 to TRBJ1-1; D is perhaps TRBD1 (5 bases). The CDR3 runs to 15 residues. The V gene's germline CDR1 is LNHNV and CDR2 YYDKDF (reference sequence). V was clipped by 1 base and J by 4 bases, with 13 bases between them.

In this sample, this clonotype turned up many times. The chain joins TRBV5-1 to TRBJ2-5; D gene ambiguous. Between the trimmed V and J ends, which lost 4 bases and 5 bases, there was a span of 12 bases. Germline CDR1 reads SGHRS; CDR2 reads YFSETQ. The length of the CDR3 is 13 residues. CDR3 coding DNA: TGCGCCAGCAGCACAGACGTTCGGGAGACCCAGTACTTC. Amino acid sequence: CASSTDVRETQYF.

The sample holds many counts of this clonotype. The V call is TRBV7-9, the J call TRBJ2-7; D might be TRBD1 (6 bases). The V end lost 1 base, the J end lost 3 bases, and 10 bases lay between the germline ends. Germline-derived CDR1 and CDR2 are SEHNR and FQNEAQ (reference sequence). The CDR3 has 14 residues. The chain's CDR3 is CASSLVGGIYEQYF. The CDR3 bases are TGTGCCAGCAGCTTAGTAGGGGGTATCTACGAGCAGTACTTC.

The sample holds many counts of this clonotype. One end of the junction fails to match germline, which may point to a read error. Here the CDR3 reads CASSPGLSGLASRQFF. In DNA, the CDR3 is TGTGCTAGCAGCCCCGGCCTTAGCGGGCTTGCTAGTAGGCAGTTCTTC. This chain connects TRBV7-7 to TRBJ2-1, with TRBD2 matching 7 bases. The germline V gene has CDR1 SSHAT and CDR2 FNYEAQ (reference sequence). The CDR3 loop spans 16 amino acids. Full variable domain (outside the CDR3, taken from reference TRBV7-7 and TRBJ2-1): GAGVSQSPRYKVTKRGQDVTLRCDPISSHATLYWYQQALGQGPEFLTYFNYEAQPDKSGLPSDRFSAERPEGSISTLTIQRTEQRDSAMYRCASSPGLSGLASRQFFGPGTRLTVL.

This clonotype was seen at least ten times. The rearrangement joins TRBV7-8 to TRBJ2-3, with 14 bases identical to TRBD2. The V segment lost 3 bases and the J segment 9 bases; nucleotides outside the gene matches: 5. Germline-derived CDR1 and CDR2 are SGHVS and FQNEAQ. The CDR3 is made up of 15 amino acids. The CDR3 nucleotides are TGTGCCAGCAGCTTGGGACTAGCGGGAGTCGGCACGCAGTATTTT. Translation: CASSLGLAGVGTQYF.

V usage is TRBV6-4 and J usage is TRBJ2-5, with 14 bases aligning to TRBD2. V lost 0 bases and J lost 5; bases outside the gene matches: 2. Germline V gene sequence: CDR1 MRHNA, CDR2 SNTAGT. The CDR3 contains 16 residues. In DNA form, the CDR3 reads TGTGCCAGCAGTGACTCGACTAGCGGGGGGGCGGAGACCCAGTACTTC. Translated, it gives CASSDSTSGGAETQYF.

Details on this clonotype: This may be a read error: a much more frequent sequence differs by one nucleotide. The chain employs TRBV12-3 or TRBV12-4 and TRBJ2-3; 7 bases map to TRBD2. V trimming: 7 bases; J trimming: 4 bases; junction bases outside the gene matches: 8. The CDR3 runs to 14 residues. The CDR3 DNA is TGTGCCAGCAAAACTAGCGCAGCGGCAGATACGCAGTATTTT. Its protein is CASKTSAAADTQYF.

This clonotype was recorded once. CDR3 nucleotides: TGTGCCAGCAGCCCGAATCTAGTCTGGGTGGCCGGGGAGCTGTTTTTT. This translates into CASSPNLVWVAGELFF. The rearrangement uses TRBV6-2 or TRBV6-3 and TRBJ2-2, with unresolved D. CDR1 MNHEY and CDR2 SVGEGT come from the germline V gene. This CDR3 spans 16 amino acids. V gave up 6 bases and J gave up 6 bases, with 20 bases separating them.

The table lists this clonotype with a few counts. The chain couples TRBV10-2 to TRBJ2-7; D is possibly TRBD1 or TRBD2 (5 bases each). This CDR3 contains 14 residues. The V end was cut by 10 bases, the J end by 0 bases, with 16 bases between. Germline lookup yields CDR1 WSHSY and CDR2 SAAADI. DNA of the CDR3: TGCGCCATCCGGGAAGGGACGGACTCCTACGAGCAGTACTTC. Translating gives CAIREGTDSYEQYF.

In its sample, this clonotype was seen many times. This chain links TRBV6-1 with TRBJ1-2; maybe TRBD1 (5 bases). Germline CDR1 is MNHNS and CDR2 is SASEGT. This CDR3 has 13 residues. The ends were cut back, 7 bases at V and 8 bases at J, with 17 bases in the middle. CDR3 sequence: CASKGGTAGGYTF. DNA of the CDR3: TGTGCCAGCAAGGGTGGGACTGCTGGAGGCTACACCTTC.

This clonotype was seen repeatedly, ten times or more. The genes are TRBV7-2 and TRBJ1-5; TRBD1 aligns across 7 bases. CDR1 and CDR2 from the germline V gene are SGHTA and FQGNSA. Trimming took 1 base from V and 7 from J; bases not matched to a gene: 13. The CDR3 spans 17 residues. The CDR3 DNA is TGTGCCAGCAGCTTAGGACGATTAGGGGGCGCGCAGCAGCCCCAGCATTTT. It codes for CASSLGRLGGAQQPQHF.

In this sample, this clonotype turned up many times. The CDR3 protein is CASSPQQPVVYGELFF. DNA of the CDR3: TGTGCCAGCAGCCCCCAACAGCCGGTCGTGTACGGGGAGCTGTTTTTT. The chain combines TRBV7-9 with TRBJ2-2; D unclear. V dropped 5 bases and J dropped 7 bases, with 20 bases sitting between them. The CDR3 consists of 16 residues. Germline CDR1 and CDR2: SEHNR and FQNEAQ (reference sequence).

The rearrangement links TRBV4-1 to TRBJ2-7; 11 bases fit TRBD2. Germline V gives CDR1 MGHRA, CDR2 YSYEKL. The length of the CDR3 is 19 residues. The junction had 11 bases not matched to a gene; V was cut back by 1 base and J by 0 bases. The CDR3 here is CASSQVSPSGRPNSYEQYF. In nucleotides, the CDR3 is TGCGCCAGCAGCCAAGTGTCCCCTAGCGGGAGGCCCAACTCCTACGAGCAGTACTTC.

This clonotype was observed at least ten times. The V call is TRBV28, the J call TRBJ2-4; weak D call: TRBD1 (5 bases). CDR1 is MDHEN, CDR2 SYDVKM, per germline. Trimming cost V 3 bases and J 7 bases, with 22 bases left between them. The CDR3 covers 17 residues. The CDR3 DNA follows: TGTGCCAGCAGTTTTTCCCGGAAAAACAGGAGAGTCAACATTCAGTACTTC. Amino acid sequence: CASSFSRKNRRVNIQYF.